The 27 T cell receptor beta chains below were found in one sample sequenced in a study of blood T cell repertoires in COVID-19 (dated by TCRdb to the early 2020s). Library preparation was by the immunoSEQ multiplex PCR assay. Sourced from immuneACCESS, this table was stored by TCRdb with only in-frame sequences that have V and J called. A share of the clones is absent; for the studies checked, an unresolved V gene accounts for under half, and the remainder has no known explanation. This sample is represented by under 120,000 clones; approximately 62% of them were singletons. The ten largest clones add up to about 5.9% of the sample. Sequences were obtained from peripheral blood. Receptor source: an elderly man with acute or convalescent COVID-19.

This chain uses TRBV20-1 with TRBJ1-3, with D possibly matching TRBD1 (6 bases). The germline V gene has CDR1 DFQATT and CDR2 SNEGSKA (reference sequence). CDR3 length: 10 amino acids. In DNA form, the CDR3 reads TGCAGGGGGACAGGAAACACCATATATTTT. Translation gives CRGTGNTIYF.

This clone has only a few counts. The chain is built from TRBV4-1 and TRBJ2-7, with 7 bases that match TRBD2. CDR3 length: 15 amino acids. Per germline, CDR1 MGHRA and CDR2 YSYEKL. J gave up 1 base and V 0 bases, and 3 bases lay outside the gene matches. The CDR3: CASSQEGEGSYEQYF. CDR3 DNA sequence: TGCGCCAGCAGCCAAGAGGGGGAGGGGTCCTACGAGCAGTACTTC.

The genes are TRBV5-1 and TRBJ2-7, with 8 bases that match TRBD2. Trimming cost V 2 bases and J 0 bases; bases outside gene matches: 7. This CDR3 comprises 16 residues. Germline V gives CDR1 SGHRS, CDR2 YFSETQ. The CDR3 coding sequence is TGCGCCAGCAGCTTACGGGGGGGAGTTGGCTCCTACGAGCAGTACTTC. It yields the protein CASSLRGGVGSYEQYF.

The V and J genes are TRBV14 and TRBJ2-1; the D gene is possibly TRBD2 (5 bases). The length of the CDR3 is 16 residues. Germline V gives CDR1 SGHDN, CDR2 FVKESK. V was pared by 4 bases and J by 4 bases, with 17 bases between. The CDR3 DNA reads TGTGCCAGCAGCCGGAGTACCGGGGTGGGGTACAATGAGCAGTTCTTC. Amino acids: CASSRSTGVGYNEQFF.

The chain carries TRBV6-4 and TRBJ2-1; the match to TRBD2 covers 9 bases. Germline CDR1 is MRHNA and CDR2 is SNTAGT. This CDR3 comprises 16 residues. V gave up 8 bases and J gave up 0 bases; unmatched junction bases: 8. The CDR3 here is CASGPTSGSSYNEQFF. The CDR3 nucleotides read TGTGCCAGCGGCCCGACTAGCGGAAGCTCCTACAATGAGCAGTTCTTC.

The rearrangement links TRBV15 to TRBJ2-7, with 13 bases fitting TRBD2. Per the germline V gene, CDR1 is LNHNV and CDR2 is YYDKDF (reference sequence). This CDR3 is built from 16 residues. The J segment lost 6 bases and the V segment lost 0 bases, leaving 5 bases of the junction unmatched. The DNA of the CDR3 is TGTGCCACCAGCAGAGATGGGACTAGCGGGATTTCCGAGCAGTACTTC. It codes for CATSRDGTSGISEQYF.

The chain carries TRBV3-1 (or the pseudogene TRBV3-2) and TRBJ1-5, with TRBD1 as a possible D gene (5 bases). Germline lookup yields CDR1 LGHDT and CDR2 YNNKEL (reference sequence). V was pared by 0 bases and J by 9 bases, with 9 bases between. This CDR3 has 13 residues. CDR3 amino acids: CASSQDTGRPQHF. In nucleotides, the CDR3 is TGTGCCAGCAGCCAAGACACAGGCCGGCCCCAGCATTTT.

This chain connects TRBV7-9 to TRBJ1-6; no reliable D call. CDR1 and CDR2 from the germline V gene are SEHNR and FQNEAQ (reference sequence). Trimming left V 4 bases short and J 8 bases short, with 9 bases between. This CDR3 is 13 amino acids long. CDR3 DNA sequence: TGTGCCAGCAGCTCATCCCGGGATTCACCCCTCCACTTT. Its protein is CASSSSRDSPLHF.

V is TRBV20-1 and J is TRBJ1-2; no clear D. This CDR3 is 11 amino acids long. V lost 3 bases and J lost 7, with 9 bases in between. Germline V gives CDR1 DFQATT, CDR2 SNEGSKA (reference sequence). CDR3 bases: TGCAGTGCTAGGGAGGGCCGTGGCTACACCTTC. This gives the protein CSAREGRGYTF.

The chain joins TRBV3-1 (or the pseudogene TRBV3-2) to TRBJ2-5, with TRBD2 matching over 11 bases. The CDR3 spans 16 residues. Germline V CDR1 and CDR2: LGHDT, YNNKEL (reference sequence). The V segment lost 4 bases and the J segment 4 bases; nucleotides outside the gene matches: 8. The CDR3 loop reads CASSPFTSGRGETQYF. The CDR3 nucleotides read TGTGCCAGCAGCCCGTTCACTAGCGGGAGAGGAGAGACCCAGTACTTC.

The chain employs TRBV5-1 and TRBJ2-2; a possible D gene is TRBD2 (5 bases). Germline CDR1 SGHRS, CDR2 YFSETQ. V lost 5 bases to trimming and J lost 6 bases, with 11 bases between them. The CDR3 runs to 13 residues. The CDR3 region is CASRRTRPGELFF. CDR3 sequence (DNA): TGCGCCAGCAGACGTACTAGGCCCGGGGAGCTGTTTTTT.

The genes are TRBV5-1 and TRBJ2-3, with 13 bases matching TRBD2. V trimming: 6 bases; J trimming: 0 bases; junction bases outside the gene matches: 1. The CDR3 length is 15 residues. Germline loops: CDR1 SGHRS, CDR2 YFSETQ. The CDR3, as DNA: TGCGCCAGCATGGGACTAGCGGGAAGCACAGATACGCAGTATTTT. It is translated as CASMGLAGSTDTQYF. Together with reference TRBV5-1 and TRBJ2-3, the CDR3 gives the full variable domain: KAGVTQTPRYLIKTRGQQVTLSCSPISGHRSVSWYQQTPGQGLQFLFEYFSETQRNKGNFPGRFSGRQFSNSRSEMNVSTLELGDSALYLCASMGLAGSTDTQYFGPGTRLTVL.

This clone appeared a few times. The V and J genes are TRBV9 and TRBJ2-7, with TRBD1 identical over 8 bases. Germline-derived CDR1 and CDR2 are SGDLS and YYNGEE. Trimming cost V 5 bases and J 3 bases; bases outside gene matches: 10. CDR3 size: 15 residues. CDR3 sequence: CASSRHGTGFYEQYF. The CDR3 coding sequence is TGTGCCAGCAGTAGACATGGGACAGGCTTCTACGAGCAGTACTTC.

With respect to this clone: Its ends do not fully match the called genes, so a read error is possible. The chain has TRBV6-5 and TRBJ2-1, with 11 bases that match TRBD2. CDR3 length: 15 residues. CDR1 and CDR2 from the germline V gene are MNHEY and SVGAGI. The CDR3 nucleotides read TGTGCCACCATCTCCCTTAGCGGGAGGGCCCCCTACCCTCTCTTC. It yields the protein CATISLSGRAPYPLF.

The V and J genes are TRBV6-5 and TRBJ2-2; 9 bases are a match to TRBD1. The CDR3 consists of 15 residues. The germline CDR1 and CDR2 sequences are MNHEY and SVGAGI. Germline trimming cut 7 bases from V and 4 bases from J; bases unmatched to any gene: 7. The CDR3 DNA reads TGTGCCAGCATCTTAGGACAGGGGAGCACCGGGGAGCTGTTTTTT. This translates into CASILGQGSTGELFF.

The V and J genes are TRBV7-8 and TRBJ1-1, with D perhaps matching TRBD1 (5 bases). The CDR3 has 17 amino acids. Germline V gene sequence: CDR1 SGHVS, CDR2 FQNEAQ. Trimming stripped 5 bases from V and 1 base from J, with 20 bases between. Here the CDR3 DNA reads TGTGCCAGCAGCGCGCGAGCTCGGGGGTTTGAGAACACTGAAGCTTTCTTT. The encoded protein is CASSARARGFENTEAFF.

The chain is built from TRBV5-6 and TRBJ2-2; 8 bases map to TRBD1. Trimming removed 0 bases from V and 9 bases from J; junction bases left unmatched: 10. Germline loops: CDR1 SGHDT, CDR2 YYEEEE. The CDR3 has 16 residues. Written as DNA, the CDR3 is TGTGCCAGCAGCTTGGTGGGGACAGGACGAGGTCGGGAGCTGTTTTTT. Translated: CASSLVGTGRGRELFF.

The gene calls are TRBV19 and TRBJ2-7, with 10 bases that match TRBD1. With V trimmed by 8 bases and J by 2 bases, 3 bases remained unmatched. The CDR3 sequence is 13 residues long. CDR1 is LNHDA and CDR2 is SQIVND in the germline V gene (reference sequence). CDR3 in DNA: TGTGCCAGTTCCGGGACAGGGGCCTACGAGCAGTACTTC. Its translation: CASSGTGAYEQYF.

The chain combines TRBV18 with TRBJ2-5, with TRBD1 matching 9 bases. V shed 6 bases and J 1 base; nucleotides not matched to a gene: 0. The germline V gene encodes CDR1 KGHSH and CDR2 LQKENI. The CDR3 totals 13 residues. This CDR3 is CASSGQGQETQYF. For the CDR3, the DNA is TGTGCCAGCTCGGGACAGGGCCAAGAGACCCAGTACTTC. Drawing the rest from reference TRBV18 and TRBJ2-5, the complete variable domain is NAGVMQNPRHLVRRRGQEARLRCSPMKGHSHVYWYRQLPEEGLKFMVYLQKENIIDESGMPKERFSAEFPKEGPSILRIQQVVRGDSAAYFCASSGQGQETQYFGPGTRLLVL.

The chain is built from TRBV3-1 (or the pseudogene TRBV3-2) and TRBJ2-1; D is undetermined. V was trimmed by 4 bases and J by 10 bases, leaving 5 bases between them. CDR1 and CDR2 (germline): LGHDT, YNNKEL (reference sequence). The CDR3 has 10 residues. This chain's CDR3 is CASSPAEQFF. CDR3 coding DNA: TGTGCCAGCAGCCCCGCGGAGCAGTTCTTC.

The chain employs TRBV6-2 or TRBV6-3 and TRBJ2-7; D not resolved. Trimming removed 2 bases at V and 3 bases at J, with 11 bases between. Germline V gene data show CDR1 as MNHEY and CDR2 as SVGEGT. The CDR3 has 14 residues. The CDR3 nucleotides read TGTGCCAGCAGTTACACCTATCCCCTCTACGAGCAGTACTTC. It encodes CASSYTYPLYEQYF.

The CDR3 here is CASSLARRGSTDTQYF. Written as DNA, the CDR3 is TGTGCCAGCAGCTTGGCTAGGCGGGGTAGCACAGATACGCAGTATTTT. The V and J genes are TRBV5-4 and TRBJ2-3; the D gene is possibly TRBD2 (6 bases). In germline, CDR1 is SGHNT, CDR2 YYREEE (reference sequence). Trimming cost V 0 bases and J 0 bases, with 11 bases left between them. This CDR3 comprises 16 residues.

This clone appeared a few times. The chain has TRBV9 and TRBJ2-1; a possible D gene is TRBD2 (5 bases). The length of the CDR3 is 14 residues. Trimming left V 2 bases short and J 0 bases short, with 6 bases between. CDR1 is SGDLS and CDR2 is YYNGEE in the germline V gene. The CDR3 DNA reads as TGTGCCAGCAGCGTTACTAGCTCCTACAATGAGCAGTTCTTC. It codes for CASSVTSSYNEQFF.

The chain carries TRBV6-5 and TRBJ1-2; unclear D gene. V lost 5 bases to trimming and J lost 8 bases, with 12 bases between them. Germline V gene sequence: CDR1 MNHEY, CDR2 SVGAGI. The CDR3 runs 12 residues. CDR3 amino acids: CASSRPQQGYTF. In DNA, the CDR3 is TGTGCCAGCAGTCGGCCACAGCAGGGCTACACCTTC.

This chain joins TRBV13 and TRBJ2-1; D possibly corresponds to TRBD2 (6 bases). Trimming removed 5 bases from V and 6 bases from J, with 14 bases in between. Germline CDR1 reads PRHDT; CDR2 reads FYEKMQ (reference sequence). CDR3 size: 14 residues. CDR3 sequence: CASSPSGTSNEQFF. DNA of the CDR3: TGTGCCAGCAGCCCCTCCGGGACTTCCAATGAGCAGTTCTTC.

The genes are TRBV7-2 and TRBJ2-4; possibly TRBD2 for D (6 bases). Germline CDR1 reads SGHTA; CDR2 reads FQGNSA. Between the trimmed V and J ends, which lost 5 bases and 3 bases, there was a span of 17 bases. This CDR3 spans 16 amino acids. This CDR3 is CASSPGGVLGKNIQYF. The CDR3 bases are TGTGCCAGCAGCCCAGGCGGGGTCTTAGGCAAAAACATTCAGTACTTC.

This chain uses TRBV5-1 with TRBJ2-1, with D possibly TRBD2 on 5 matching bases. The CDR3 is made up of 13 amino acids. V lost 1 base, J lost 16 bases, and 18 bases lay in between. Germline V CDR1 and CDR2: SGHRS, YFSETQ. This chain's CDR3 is CASSLPGEDLSFF. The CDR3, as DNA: TGCGCCAGCAGCTTGCCCGGAGAGGACTTATCTTTCTTC.